Following are 29 T cell receptor beta chains from one sample sequenced in a study of T-cell memory formation after mild COVID-19. Using its own MiXCR run on the 5' RACE reads, TCRdb lists one record per CDR3 protein. The data show 360,000 or so distinct CDR3 sequences, with around 27% seen just once and approximately 13% held by the top ten. Material: PBMCs or a T cell subset sorted from them (not recorded which). These receptors were collected from an adult woman who had mild COVID-19 (a few samples of this study predate the infection). Cell type and time point are not known.

V and J are TRBV10-3 and TRBJ1-5; no clear D. V was cut by 3 bases and J by 0 bases, with 6 bases left in between. Germline lookup yields CDR1 ENHRY and CDR2 SYGVKD. The CDR3 loop spans 14 amino acids. In DNA form, the CDR3 reads TGTGCCATCAGTGATGAGGCTAGCAATCAGCCCCAGCATTTT. This codes for CAISDEASNQPQHF.

This clonotype was observed a few times. The chain joins TRBV18 to TRBJ2-7; no reliable D call. The CDR3 covers 14 residues. V was trimmed by 2 bases and J by 0 bases, leaving 8 bases between them. Germline assignment: CDR1 KGHSH and CDR2 LQKENI. The DNA of the CDR3 is TGTGCCAGCTCACCATTTCCCGCCTCCTACGAGCAGTACTTC. The encoded protein is CASSPFPASYEQYF.

The chain uses TRBV7-8 and TRBJ1-5; possible D gene TRBD1, 5 bases. Germline lookup yields CDR1 SGHVS and CDR2 FQNEAQ. The CDR3 totals 16 residues. V lost 5 bases, J lost 2 bases, and 16 bases lay in between. CDR3 coding DNA: TGTGCCAGCAGCCTAGAACCCGGACACCGCAATCAGCCCCAGCATTTT. The encoded protein is CASSLEPGHRNQPQHF. The complete variable domain, with remaining parts taken from reference TRBV7-8 and TRBJ1-5, reads GAGVSQSPRYKVAKRGQDVALRCDPISGHVSLFWYQQALGQGPEFLTYFQNEAQLDKSGLPSDRFFAERPEGSVSTLKIQRTQQEDSAVYLCASSLEPGHRNQPQHFGDGTRLSIL.

The table lists this clonotype with a few counts. J is TRBJ1-4 and V is TRBV20-1; 9 bases align to TRBD1. Looked up from germline, CDR1 is DFQATT and CDR2 is SNEGSKA (reference sequence). The CDR3 has 13 residues. The V and J ends lost 4 bases and 8 bases, in that order; junction bases with no gene match: 5. The CDR3 spells CSAKDRGGEKLFF. The CDR3 region has the DNA TGCAGTGCTAAGGACAGGGGAGGAGAAAAACTGTTTTTT.

This clonotype was found a few times. V gene TRBV15 combines with J gene TRBJ2-3; unclear D gene. There are 13 residues in the CDR3. The germline V gene has CDR1 LNHNV and CDR2 YYDKDF (reference sequence). Trimming removed 1 base at V and 8 bases at J, with 10 bases between. The CDR3 spells CATSRGGHPTQYF. The CDR3 coding sequence is TGTGCCACCAGCAGAGGCGGCCACCCTACGCAGTATTTT. The variable domain in full, completed from reference TRBV15 and TRBJ2-3, reads DAMVIQNPRYQVTQFGKPVTLSCSQTLNHNVMYWYQQKSSQAPKLLFHYYDKDFNNEADTPDNFQSRRPNTSFCFLDIRSPGLGDTAMYLCATSRGGHPTQYFGPGTRLTVL.

The chain carries TRBV5-1 and TRBJ1-2; 7 bases map to TRBD1. CDR1 and CDR2 from the germline V gene are SGHRS and YFSETQ. V dropped 0 bases and J dropped 3; count of bases not matched to a gene: 8. CDR3 length: 16 residues. DNA of the CDR3: TGCGCCAGCAGCTTGGGGGCTACAGGGGTCTACTATGGCTACACCTTC. Its protein is CASSLGATGVYYGYTF.

This clonotype was seen only a few times. This chain uses TRBV24-1 with TRBJ1-1; a weak D match, TRBD1 (6 bases). From germline, CDR1 is KGHDR and CDR2 SFDVKD. V was trimmed by 7 bases and J by 1 base, leaving 9 bases between them. There are 13 residues in the CDR3. In DNA, the CDR3 is TGTGCCACCAGGTCGGGACAGAACACTGAAGCTTTCTTT. Translated, it gives CATRSGQNTEAFF.

This sequence joins TRBV4-1 and TRBJ1-2; possible D gene TRBD1, 5 bases. Per germline, CDR1 MGHRA and CDR2 YSYEKL. This CDR3 region has 14 residues. V shed 2 bases and J shed 1 base, with 8 bases lying between them. In nucleotides, the CDR3 is TGCGCCAGCAGCCAACGTCAGGGTAACTATGGCTACACCTTC. Its translation: CASSQRQGNYGYTF.

The chain has TRBV4-1 and TRBJ2-3; no definite D call. The germline gives CDR1 MGHRA, CDR2 YSYEKL. V was cut by 4 bases and J by 4 bases, with 9 bases left in between. The CDR3 has 13 amino acids. CDR3 DNA sequence: TGCGCCAGCAGCCCCTCGCTTCCAGATACGCAGTATTTT. Its translation is CASSPSLPDTQYF.

The chain uses TRBV7-2 and TRBJ2-7, with 7 bases identical to TRBD2. Per the germline V gene, CDR1 is SGHTA and CDR2 is FQGNSA. The CDR3 covers 14 residues. Germline trimming cut 5 bases from V and 4 bases from J; bases unmatched to any gene: 8. The CDR3: CASSLLARSYEQYF. In nucleotides, the CDR3 is TGTGCCAGCAGCCTACTAGCGAGATCTTACGAGCAGTACTTC. Supplemented by reference TRBV7-2 and TRBJ2-7, the full variable domain reads GAGVSQSPSNKVTEKGKDVELRCDPISGHTALYWYRQSLGQGLEFLIYFQGNSAPDKSGLPSDRFSAERTGGSVSTLTIQRTQQEDSAVYLCASSLLARSYEQYFGPGTRLTVT.

This chain joins TRBV7-8 and TRBJ2-5; the match to TRBD2 covers 14 bases. Germline CDR1 SGHVS, CDR2 FQNEAQ. The length of the CDR3 is 15 residues. With 6 bases clipped from V and 7 bases from J, the junction kept 7 bases outside the gene matches. CDR3 DNA: TGTGCCAGCAGTATTGGGACTAGCGGGAGACGGACCCAGTACTTC. Protein sequence: CASSIGTSGRRTQYF.

The rearrangement joins TRBV24-1 to TRBJ2-1; D is unresolved. The CDR3 totals 14 residues. Looked up from germline, CDR1 is KGHDR and CDR2 is SFDVKD. The germline V and J ends were trimmed by 6 bases and 5 bases, with 13 bases remaining between them. The CDR3, as DNA: TGTGCCACCAGTAGGATTGGGTTAAACAATGAGCAGTTCTTC. Translated: CATSRIGLNNEQFF.

V usage is TRBV24-1 and J usage is TRBJ1-2; D not resolved. Between the trimmed V and J ends, which lost 1 base and 4 bases, there was a span of 6 bases. The CDR3 has 13 amino acids. Germline lookup yields CDR1 KGHDR and CDR2 SFDVKD. The CDR3 bases are TGTGCCACCAGTGATTTTAAGGGCTATGGCTACACCTTC. Translated, it gives CATSDFKGYGYTF.

V is TRBV10-3 and J is TRBJ1-2, with 11 positions matching TRBD1. V lost 5 bases to trimming and J lost 4 bases; unmatched junction nucleotides: 12. Germline V gives CDR1 ENHRY, CDR2 SYGVKD. The CDR3 length is 17 residues. The CDR3 here is CAISTGTGGPSSYGYTF. CDR3 sequence (DNA): TGTGCCATCAGTACCGGGACAGGGGGACCTTCTAGCTATGGCTACACCTTC.

This clonotype has a handful of counts. V gene TRBV9 combines with J gene TRBJ1-1; 7 bases are a match to TRBD1. Germline values: CDR1 SGDLS, CDR2 YYNGEE. The CDR3 extends over 15 amino acids. The trim removed 3 bases at V and 0 bases at J, leaving 5 bases unmatched. The CDR3 spells CASSGRQGVNTEAFF. The CDR3 coding sequence is TGTGCCAGCAGCGGCCGACAGGGAGTGAACACTGAAGCTTTCTTT.

This clonotype was observed a few times. The rearrangement links TRBV5-6 to TRBJ2-3; 7 bases are a match to TRBD1. The CDR3 contains 15 residues. Looked up from germline, CDR1 is SGHDT and CDR2 is YYEEEE. V lost 3 bases, J lost 0 bases, and 4 bases stayed unmatched. CDR3 residues: CASSYGTASTDTQYF. CDR3 in DNA: TGTGCCAGCAGCTATGGGACAGCTAGCACAGATACGCAGTATTTT.

This clonotype was seen a few times. This chain links TRBV12-3 or TRBV12-4 with TRBJ1-2; 10 nucleotides agree with TRBD1. J gave up 6 bases and V 1 base, and 8 bases lay outside the gene matches. The CDR3 loop spans 16 amino acids. CDR3 amino acids: CASSLGGTGVPDGYTF. The CDR3 DNA is TGTGCCAGCAGTTTAGGGGGGACAGGGGTTCCGGATGGCTACACCTTC.

The V call is TRBV4-1, the J call TRBJ2-3; 7 bases fit TRBD2. Germline lookup yields CDR1 MGHRA and CDR2 YSYEKL. The CDR3 runs 15 residues. V lost 3 bases, J lost 2 bases, and 5 bases stayed unmatched. The CDR3 DNA is TGCGCCAGCAGCCATATGGGGGGGTACACAGATACGCAGTATTTT. Residues: CASSHMGGYTDTQYF.

This clonotype has just a few counts. The rearrangement links TRBV5-4 to TRBJ2-2; D possibly corresponds to TRBD1 (5 bases). V shed 4 bases and J shed 6 bases, with 10 bases lying between them. Germline V lookup: CDR1 SGHNT, CDR2 YYREEE (reference sequence). The CDR3 has 13 residues. Written as DNA, the CDR3 is TGTGCCAGCAGCATAACAGGTGCCGGGGAGCTGTTTTTT. Translation gives CASSITGAGELFF.

Here the CDR3 reads CASSLAEGANLGYTF. In nucleotides, the CDR3 is TGCGCCAGCAGCTTGGCGGAGGGGGCTAATCTTGGCTACACCTTC. J is TRBJ1-2 and V is TRBV5-1; 7 bases map to TRBD1. V trimming: 0 bases; J trimming: 7 bases; junction bases outside the gene matches: 9. The CDR3 extends over 15 amino acids. Germline CDR1 SGHRS, CDR2 YFSETQ.

The chain couples TRBV12-3 or TRBV12-4 to TRBJ2-7, with a weak D call TRBD1 (6 bases). Trimming removed 6 bases at V and 2 bases at J, with 11 bases between. The CDR3 length is 13 residues. The CDR3 reads CASRRAGAYEQYF. As DNA, the CDR3 is TGTGCCAGCAGGAGAGCAGGGGCCTACGAGCAGTACTTC.

This clonotype has just a few counts. The chain joins TRBV6-1 to TRBJ1-1; 7 bases are a match to TRBD1. The CDR3 extends over 13 amino acids. J lost 11 bases, V lost 6 bases, and 12 bases had no gene match. In germline, CDR1 is MNHNS, CDR2 SASEGT. CDR3 sequence reads: CASSGPLDRLAFF. CDR3 DNA sequence: TGTGCCAGCAGCGGACCATTGGACAGGCTCGCTTTCTTT.

The chain couples TRBV12-3 or TRBV12-4 to TRBJ2-7, with TRBD2 identical over 11 bases. Trimming at V came to 3 bases and at J to 3 bases, leaving 4 bases not matched to a gene. CDR3 length: 15 residues. CDR3 protein: CASSFSSGRFYEQYF. The CDR3 DNA reads TGTGCCAGCAGTTTCTCTAGCGGGAGGTTCTACGAGCAGTACTTC.

V usage is TRBV9 and J usage is TRBJ2-3; 12 positions agree with TRBD2. The germline gives CDR1 SGDLS, CDR2 YYNGEE. The CDR3 length is 20 residues. V shed 0 bases and J 1 base; nucleotides not matched to a gene: 12. The CDR3 bases are TGTGCCAGCAGCGTAGGAGGTATCGTGGGACTAGCGGGCCGCACAGATACGCAGTATTTT. The encoded protein is CASSVGGIVGLAGRTDTQYF.

This clonotype was seen more than once but under ten times. This chain joins TRBV27 and TRBJ2-7, with D perhaps assigned TRBD1 or TRBD2 (6 bases each). This CDR3 comprises 17 residues. CDR1 and CDR2 from the germline V gene are MNHEY and SMNVEV (reference sequence). Between the trimmed V and J ends, which lost 2 bases and 4 bases, there was a span of 21 bases. The CDR3 nucleotides read TGTGCCAGCAGTTTAATCTGGGGCAGGAGGGGACATTACGAGCAGTACTTC. Translating gives CASSLIWGRRGHYEQYF.

The chain joins TRBV6-5 to TRBJ2-3; 8 positions match TRBD1. Germline assignment: CDR1 MNHEY and CDR2 SVGAGI. The trim removed 1 base at V and 5 bases at J, leaving 11 bases unmatched. The CDR3 runs 17 residues. CDR3 residues: CASSYFTGTGEQDTQYF. In nucleotides, the CDR3 is TGTGCCAGCAGTTACTTCACCGGGACAGGAGAACAAGATACGCAGTATTTT.

V and J are TRBV7-6 and TRBJ2-1; no reliable D call. From germline, CDR1 is SGHVS and CDR2 FNYEAQ. This CDR3 contains 12 residues. The ends were cut back, 4 bases at V and 5 bases at J, with 6 bases in the middle. The CDR3 protein is CASSSLDNEQFF. CDR3 DNA sequence: TGTGCCAGCAGCTCTCTCGACAATGAGCAGTTCTTC.

The chain uses TRBV6-1 and TRBJ1-1; 10 positions match TRBD1. V was pared by 10 bases and J by 8 bases, with 13 bases of the junction left unmatched. The CDR3 has 14 residues. Per the germline V gene, CDR1 is MNHNS and CDR2 is SASEGT. The CDR3 sequence: CANEAWDRGFEAFF. The CDR3 DNA sequence: TGTGCCAACGAAGCCTGGGACAGGGGATTCGAAGCTTTCTTT.

This clonotype is a singleton in its sample. The J gene is TRBJ2-5, the V gene TRBV5-1; maybe TRBD1 (5 bases). This CDR3 is 15 amino acids long. Trimming cost V 1 base and J 1 base, with 11 bases left between them. The V gene's germline CDR1 is SGHRS and CDR2 YFSETQ. The CDR3 DNA reads TGCGCCAGCAGCTTGCAGGGTAGGGTCCAAGAGACCCAGTACTTC. The encoded protein is CASSLQGRVQETQYF.